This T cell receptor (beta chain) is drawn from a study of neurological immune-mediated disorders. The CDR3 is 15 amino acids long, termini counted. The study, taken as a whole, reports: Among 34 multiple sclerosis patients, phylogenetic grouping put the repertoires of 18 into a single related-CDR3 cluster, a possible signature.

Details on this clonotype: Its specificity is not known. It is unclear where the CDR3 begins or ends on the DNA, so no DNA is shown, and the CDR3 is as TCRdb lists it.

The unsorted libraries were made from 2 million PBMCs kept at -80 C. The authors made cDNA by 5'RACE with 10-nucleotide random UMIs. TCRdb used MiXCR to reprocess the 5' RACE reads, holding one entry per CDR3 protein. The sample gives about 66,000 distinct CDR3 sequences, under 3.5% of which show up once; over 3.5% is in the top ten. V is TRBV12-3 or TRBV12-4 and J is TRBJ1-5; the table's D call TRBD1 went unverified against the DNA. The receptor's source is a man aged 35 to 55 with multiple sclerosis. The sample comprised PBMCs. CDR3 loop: CASSFWGAGNKTQNF.